This T cell receptor beta chain was profiled in a study of blood T cell repertoires in COVID-19. V was trimmed by 4 bases and J by 4 bases, leaving 5 bases between them. This CDR3 is built from 11 residues. Germline loops: CDR1 SQVTM, CDR2 ANQGSEA. Participants came from 20 to 25 US areas, aged roughly 18 to 89 years. Data came from immunoSEQ multiplex PCR; TCRdb stores just in-frame clones and leaves some out. The sample records more than 250,000 clones, around nine tenths being singletons. This clone was picked up one time. The sequence was obtained from a woman aged 18-29 years who had recovered from COVID-19. The V and J genes are TRBV29-1 and TRBJ2-1, with D uncertain. The sequencing input was PBMCs or T cells enriched from blood (not recorded which). CDR3 residues: CSVGLYNEQFF. For the CDR3, the DNA is TGCAGCGTTGGGCTTTACAATGAGCAGTTCTTC.